The 26 T cell receptor beta chains reported below all come from one sample, sequenced in a study of shared clonotypes between healthy human individuals. TCRdb's table, derived via immunoSEQ multiplex PCR, lists solely in-frame clones and lacks some. The table includes 2 million to 2.5 million clones, 85% to 95% detected once. The sample comprised naive CD4+ T cells from PBMCs. This sample's subset: CD45RA+ positively selected. The receptors shown here come from a man in his late teens or twenties in good health. Some clones in this sample may be carry-over from other donors' samples.

The gene calls are TRBV28 and TRBJ1-1; 7 positions agree with TRBD1. V gave up 3 bases and J gave up 3 bases; unmatched junction bases: 7. This CDR3 is built from 15 residues. Germline loops: CDR1 MDHEN, CDR2 SYDVKM. The CDR3 region has the DNA TGTGCCAGCAGTTTTAACCAGGGGGGGTACACTGAAGCTTTCTTT. Protein product: CASSFNQGGYTEAFF.

V usage is TRBV25-1 and J usage is TRBJ2-1; 9 nucleotides match TRBD1. The CDR3 sequence is 13 residues long. Trimming at V came to 6 bases and at J to 3 bases, leaving 0 bases not matched to a gene. CDR1 is MGHDK and CDR2 is SYGVNS in the germline V gene. The CDR3 loop reads CASRDRGYNEQFF. CDR3 in DNA: TGTGCCAGCAGGGACAGGGGCTACAATGAGCAGTTCTTC.

This chain links TRBV10-3 with TRBJ2-7; unclear D gene. Germline CDR1 ENHRY, CDR2 SYGVKD. The germline V and J ends were trimmed by 6 bases and 3 bases, with 9 bases remaining between them. This CDR3 spans 12 amino acids. The CDR3 reads CAISERLYEQYF. The CDR3 DNA reads as TGTGCCATCAGCGAACGGCTCTACGAGCAGTACTTC.

The chain carries TRBV19 and TRBJ2-6; D gene unclear. Germline CDR1 LNHDA, CDR2 SQIVND (reference sequence). V dropped 7 bases and J dropped 0 bases, with 4 bases sitting between them. The CDR3 totals 13 residues. CDR3 bases: TGTGCCAGTATTCTCTCTGGGGCCAACGTCCTGACTTTC. This codes for CASILSGANVLTF.

The CDR3 nucleotides are TGTGCCACCAGCAGACAGGGGGCGTTCGACTATGGCTACACCTTC. Its protein product is CATSRQGAFDYGYTF. This rearrangement joins TRBV15 to TRBJ1-2; TRBD1 matches at 8 bases. The germline V gene has CDR1 LNHNV and CDR2 YYDKDF (reference sequence). V was pared by 2 bases and J by 3 bases, with 5 bases of the junction left unmatched. The CDR3 length is 15 residues. The full variable domain, with the rest looked up from reference TRBV15 and TRBJ1-2, is DAMVIQNPRYQVTQFGKPVTLSCSQTLNHNVMYWYQQKSSQAPKLLFHYYDKDFNNEADTPDNFQSRRPNTSFCFLDIRSPGLGDTAMYLCATSRQGAFDYGYTFGSGTRLTVV.

V and J are TRBV28 and TRBJ2-7; D unclear. CDR1 MDHEN and CDR2 SYDVKM come from the germline V gene. The CDR3 spans 10 residues. Trimming cost V 8 bases and J 3 bases, with 5 bases left between them. The CDR3: CASVGYEQYF. The CDR3, as DNA: TGTGCCAGCGTAGGCTACGAGCAGTACTTC.

This sequence joins TRBV29-1 and TRBJ1-2; the D gene is possibly TRBD1 (6 bases). The CDR3 consists of 11 residues. Germline CDR1 and CDR2: SQVTM and ANQGSEA. The germline V and J ends were trimmed by 7 bases and 4 bases, with 10 bases remaining between them. CDR3 sequence: CSAEDSYGYTF. In nucleotides, the CDR3 is TGCAGCGCCGAGGACAGCTATGGCTACACCTTC.

The chain carries TRBV5-4 and TRBJ2-1; D not resolved. The V gene's germline CDR1 is SGHNT and CDR2 YYREEE (reference sequence). CDR3 length: 14 amino acids. Trimming stripped 4 bases from V and 2 bases from J, with 10 bases between. CDR3: CASSGVGTYNEQFF. The CDR3 DNA reads as TGTGCCAGCAGCGGGGTAGGTACCTACAATGAGCAGTTCTTC. The full variable domain, completed using reference TRBV5-4 and TRBJ2-1, is ETGVTQSPTHLIKTRGQQVTLRCSSQSGHNTVSWYQQALGQGPQFIFQYYREEENGRGNFPPRFSGLQFPNYSSELNVNALELDDSALYLCASSGVGTYNEQFFGPGTRLTVL.

The chain joins TRBV7-2 to TRBJ2-1; D not certain. The CDR3 is made up of 12 amino acids. Trimming took 2 bases from V and 12 from J, leaving 11 bases between them. Looked up from germline, CDR1 is SGHTA and CDR2 is FQGNSA. The chain's CDR3 is CASSLMRRLQFF. CDR3 coding DNA: TGTGCCAGCAGCTTAATGCGGCGGCTGCAGTTCTTC.

The chain recombines TRBV7-6 with TRBJ1-5; D might be TRBD1 (6 bases). The CDR3 has 14 amino acids. CDR1 SGHVS and CDR2 FNYEAQ come from the germline V gene. Trimming took 2 bases from V and 3 from J, leaving 8 bases between them. CDR3 protein: CASSLSGANQPQHF. The DNA for the CDR3 is TGTGCCAGCAGCTTATCAGGGGCCAATCAGCCCCAGCATTTT.

This sequence joins TRBV7-9 and TRBJ2-1, with a tentative D call TRBD2 (5 bases). The germline gives CDR1 SEHNR, CDR2 FQNEAQ (reference sequence). V shed 1 base and J shed 9 bases, with 16 bases lying between them. This CDR3 is 15 amino acids long. The CDR3 here is CASSLGSGGPPEQFF. CDR3 DNA sequence: TGTGCCAGCAGCTTAGGGAGCGGAGGTCCCCCTGAGCAGTTCTTC.

The rearrangement uses TRBV7-8 and TRBJ2-7; TRBD2 agrees at 9 bases. The CDR3 has 15 residues. Germline values: CDR1 SGHVS, CDR2 FQNEAQ. With 5 bases clipped from V and 2 bases from J, the junction kept 7 bases outside the gene matches. The CDR3 region has the DNA TGTGCCAGCAGCATAGGGGCTAGCGGGACCTACGAGCAGTACTTC. Translation gives CASSIGASGTYEQYF.

The chain employs TRBV7-9 and TRBJ2-6, with D possibly TRBD1 on 6 matching bases. The CDR3 sequence is 17 residues long. V was shortened by 6 bases and J by 0 bases, with 15 bases between the two germline ends. Germline V gene sequence: CDR1 SEHNR, CDR2 FQNEAQ (reference sequence). The CDR3 reads CASRVDRELSGANVLTF. Written as DNA, the CDR3 is TGTGCCAGCAGAGTGGACAGAGAGCTCTCTGGGGCCAACGTCCTGACTTTC. The complete variable domain, with remaining parts taken from reference TRBV7-9 and TRBJ2-6, reads DTGVSQNPRHKITKRGQNVTFRCDPISEHNRLYWYRQTLGQGPEFLTYFQNEAQLEKSRLLSDRFSAERPKGSFSTLEIQRTEQGDSAMYLCASRVDRELSGANVLTFGAGSRLTVL.

The gene calls are TRBV4-2 and TRBJ2-7; D remains unclear. The CDR3 is 16 amino acids. The V end lost 0 bases, the J end lost 3 bases, and 15 bases lay between the germline ends. The germline gives CDR1 LGHNA, CDR2 YNFKEQ. The CDR3: CASSQETAGRIYEQYF. The CDR3 bases are TGTGCCAGCAGCCAAGAAACCGCCGGGCGGATCTACGAGCAGTACTTC.

In the case of this clone: The sample holds other DNA sequences that translate to the same CDR3. CDR3 sequence: CASSPWGTDTQYF. CDR3 sequence (DNA): TGTGCCAGCAGCCCCTGGGGCACAGATACGCAGTATTTT. The chain carries TRBV7-8 and TRBJ2-3; no clear D gene. This CDR3 has 13 amino acids. The V and J ends lost 5 bases and 1 base respectively, with 7 bases between them. Germline V gene sequence: CDR1 SGHVS, CDR2 FQNEAQ.

This clone was recorded only once. The same CDR3 can be traced to other DNA sequences in this sample. The rearrangement joins TRBV18 to TRBJ2-5, with 7 bases that match TRBD2. V dropped 6 bases and J dropped 3; count of bases not matched to a gene: 4. The CDR3 extends over 13 amino acids. Per the germline V gene, CDR1 is KGHSH and CDR2 is LQKENI. CDR3 protein: CASSPAGEETQYF. The DNA of the CDR3 is TGTGCCAGCTCGCCGGCGGGAGAAGAGACCCAGTACTTC.

V gene TRBV6-1 combines with J gene TRBJ1-2; D possibly corresponds to TRBD1 (5 bases). This CDR3 is 16 amino acids long. Germline values: CDR1 MNHNS, CDR2 SASEGT. Trimming pared 2 bases from V and 9 bases from J, leaving 22 bases between. Written as DNA, the CDR3 is TGTGCCAGCAGTGAATTGACAGAGTCAACTCCAAGCCGCTACACCTTC. Residues: CASSELTESTPSRYTF.

The chain is built from TRBV7-9 and TRBJ2-3; 8 bases agree with TRBD1. CDR1 is SEHNR and CDR2 is FQNEAQ in the germline V gene (reference sequence). V was clipped by 5 bases and J by 0 bases; unmatched bases: 10. CDR3 length equals 17 residues. The CDR3 here is CASSPGGRTGSTDTQYF. The DNA for the CDR3 is TGTGCCAGCAGCCCTGGGGGGCGGACAGGGAGCACAGATACGCAGTATTTT.

V usage is TRBV30 and J usage is TRBJ2-3, with 7 bases lining up with TRBD2. V lost 0 bases, J lost 4 bases, and 1 base stayed unmatched. The CDR3 totals 13 residues. Germline values: CDR1 GTSNPN, CDR2 SVGIG (reference sequence). The CDR3 bases are TGTGCCTGGAGTGTGGCGGGGGCAGATACGCAGTATTTT. Protein: CAWSVAGADTQYF.

CDR3 protein: CASSQVGGGNEKLFF. DNA of the CDR3: TGTGCCAGCAGCCAAGTGGGGGGGGGTAATGAAAAACTGTTTTTT. This sequence joins TRBV4-2 and TRBJ1-4, with a possible D match to TRBD1 (5 bases). Between the trimmed V and J ends, which lost 1 base and 4 bases, there was a span of 10 bases. There are 15 residues in the CDR3. Per the germline V gene, CDR1 is LGHNA and CDR2 is YNFKEQ.

This clone came up a few times. The chain joins TRBV25-1 to TRBJ1-2, with no clear D. Trimming removed 3 bases from V and 0 bases from J, with 5 bases in between. Germline lookup yields CDR1 MGHDK and CDR2 SYGVNS. This CDR3 contains 13 residues. CDR3 sequence reads: CASSDWANYGYTF. The CDR3 DNA is TGTGCCAGCAGTGACTGGGCTAACTATGGCTACACCTTC.

The J gene is TRBJ1-1, the V gene TRBV25-1; no reliable D call. The CDR3 contains 14 residues. The V end lost 8 bases, the J end lost 6 bases, and 19 bases lay between the germline ends. Germline V lookup: CDR1 MGHDK, CDR2 SYGVNS. CDR3 in amino acids: CASLATMEVAEAFF. In nucleotides, the CDR3 is TGTGCCAGCCTAGCCACCATGGAAGTCGCTGAAGCTTTCTTT.

The rearrangement links TRBV2 to TRBJ1-1, with D maybe TRBD1 (5 bases). The V gene lost 6 bases and the J gene lost 1 base, with 18 bases spanning the gap. The germline V gene has CDR1 SNHLY and CDR2 FYNNEI. CDR3 size: 16 residues. CDR3 in DNA: TGTGCCAGCAGCCCCCCTATATCCCAGGGGAACACTGAAGCTTTCTTT. Protein: CASSPPISQGNTEAFF.

About this clone: The same CDR3 can be traced to other DNA sequences in this sample. The chain employs TRBV7-2 and TRBJ1-2; 8 bases match TRBD1. Trimming at V came to 4 bases and at J to 4 bases, leaving 2 bases not matched to a gene. Per germline, CDR1 SGHTA and CDR2 FQGNSA. The CDR3 totals 13 residues. The chain's CDR3 is CASSSGQGYGYTF. CDR3 in DNA: TGTGCCAGCAGCTCAGGACAGGGCTATGGCTACACCTTC.

The chain recombines TRBV28 with TRBJ2-2; TRBD1 might be the D (6 bases). V was pared by 8 bases and J by 5 bases, with 15 bases between. The CDR3 has 14 amino acids. Germline-derived CDR1 and CDR2 are MDHEN and SYDVKM. The CDR3 coding sequence is TGTGCCAGCGCCTGGGGACACCTTACCGGGGAGCTGTTTTTT. It is translated as CASAWGHLTGELFF.

The chain joins TRBV27 to TRBJ1-2, with a tentative D call TRBD1 (5 bases). This CDR3 is built from 15 residues. V was cut by 2 bases and J by 5 bases, with 15 bases left in between. Germline CDR1 and CDR2: MNHEY and SMNVEV (reference sequence). The CDR3 spells CASSLRGEATYGYTF. CDR3 nucleotides: TGTGCCAGCAGTTTACGGGGGGAAGCAACGTATGGCTACACCTTC.